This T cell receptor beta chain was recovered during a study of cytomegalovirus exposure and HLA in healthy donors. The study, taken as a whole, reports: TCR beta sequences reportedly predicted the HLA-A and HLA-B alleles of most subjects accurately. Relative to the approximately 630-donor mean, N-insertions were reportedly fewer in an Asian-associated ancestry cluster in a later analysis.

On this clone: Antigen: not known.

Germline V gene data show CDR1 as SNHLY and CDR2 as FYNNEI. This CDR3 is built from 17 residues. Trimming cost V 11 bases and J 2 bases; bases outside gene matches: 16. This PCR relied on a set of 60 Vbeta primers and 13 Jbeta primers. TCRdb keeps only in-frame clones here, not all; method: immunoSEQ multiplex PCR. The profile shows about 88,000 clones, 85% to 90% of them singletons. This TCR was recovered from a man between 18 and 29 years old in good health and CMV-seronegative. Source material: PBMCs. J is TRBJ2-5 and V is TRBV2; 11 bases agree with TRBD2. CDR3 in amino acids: CAVTGLAARFRQETQYF. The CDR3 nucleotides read TGTGCCGTCACGGGACTAGCGGCTCGGTTTAGGCAAGAGACCCAGTACTTC.